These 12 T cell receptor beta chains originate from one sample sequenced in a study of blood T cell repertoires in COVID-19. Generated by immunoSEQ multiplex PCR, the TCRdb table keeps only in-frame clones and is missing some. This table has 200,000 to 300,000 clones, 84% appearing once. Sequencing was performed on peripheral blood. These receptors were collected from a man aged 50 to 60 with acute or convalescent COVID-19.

In DNA form, the CDR3 reads TGTGCCAGCAGCTTAGATTCAGGGTTCGGAAACACCATATATTTT. Translation: CASSLDSGFGNTIYF. The V gene is TRBV13, the J gene TRBJ1-3, with a possible D match to TRBD1 (5 bases). V shed 1 base and J shed 4 bases, with 11 bases lying between them. From germline, CDR1 is PRHDT and CDR2 FYEKMQ (reference sequence). The CDR3 length is 15 residues.

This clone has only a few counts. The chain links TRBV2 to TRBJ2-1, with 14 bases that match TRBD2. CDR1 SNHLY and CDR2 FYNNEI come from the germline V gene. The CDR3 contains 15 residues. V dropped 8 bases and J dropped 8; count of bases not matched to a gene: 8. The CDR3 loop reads CASVSTSGRAYEQFF. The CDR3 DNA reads TGTGCCAGCGTGTCGACTAGCGGGAGGGCCTATGAGCAGTTCTTC. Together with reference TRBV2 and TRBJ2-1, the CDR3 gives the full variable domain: EPEVTQTPSHQVTQMGQEVILRCVPISNHLYFYWYRQILGQKVEFLVSFYNNEISEKSEIFDDQFSVERPDGSNFTLKIRSTKLEDSAMYFCASVSTSGRAYEQFFGPGTRLTVL.

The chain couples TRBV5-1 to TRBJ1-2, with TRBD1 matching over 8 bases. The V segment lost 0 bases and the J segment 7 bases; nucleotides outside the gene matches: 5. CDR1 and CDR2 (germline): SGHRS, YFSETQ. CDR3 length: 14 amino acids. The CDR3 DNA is TGCGCCAGCAGCTTGGGACAGGGGACGCGTGGCTACACCTTC. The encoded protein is CASSLGQGTRGYTF.

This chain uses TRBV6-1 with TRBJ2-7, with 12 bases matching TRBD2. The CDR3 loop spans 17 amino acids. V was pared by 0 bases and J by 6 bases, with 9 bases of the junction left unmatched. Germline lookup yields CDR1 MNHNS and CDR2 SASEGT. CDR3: CASSEAASSGRAFEQYF. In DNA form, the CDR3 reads TGTGCCAGCAGTGAAGCGGCCTCTAGCGGGAGGGCCTTCGAGCAGTACTTC.

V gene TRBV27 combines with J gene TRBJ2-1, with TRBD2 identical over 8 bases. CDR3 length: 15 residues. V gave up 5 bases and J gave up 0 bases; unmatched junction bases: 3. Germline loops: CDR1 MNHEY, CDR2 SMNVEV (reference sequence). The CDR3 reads CASSNSGSSYNEQFF. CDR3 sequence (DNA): TGTGCCAGCAGTAACAGCGGGAGCTCCTACAATGAGCAGTTCTTC.

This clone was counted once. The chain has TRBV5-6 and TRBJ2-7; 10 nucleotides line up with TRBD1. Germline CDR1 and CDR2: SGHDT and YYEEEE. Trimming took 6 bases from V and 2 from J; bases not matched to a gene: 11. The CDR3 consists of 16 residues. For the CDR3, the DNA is TGTGCCAGCACCGCGACAGGGGGCCCGACTACCTACGAGCAGTACTTC. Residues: CASTATGGPTTYEQYF.

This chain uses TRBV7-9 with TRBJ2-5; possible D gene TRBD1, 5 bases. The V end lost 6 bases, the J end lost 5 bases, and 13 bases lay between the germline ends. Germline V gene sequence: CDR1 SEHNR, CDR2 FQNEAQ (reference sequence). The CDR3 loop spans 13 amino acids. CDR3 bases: TGTGCCAGCAGGGACAACCCAGGGGAGACCCAGTACTTC. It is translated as CASRDNPGETQYF.

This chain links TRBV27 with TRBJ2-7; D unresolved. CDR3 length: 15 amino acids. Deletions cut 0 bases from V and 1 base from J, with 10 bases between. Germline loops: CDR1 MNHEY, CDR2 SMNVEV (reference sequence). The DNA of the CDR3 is TGTGCCAGCAGTTTATCGGGCGTCGGATCCTACGAGCAGTACTTC. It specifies CASSLSGVGSYEQYF.

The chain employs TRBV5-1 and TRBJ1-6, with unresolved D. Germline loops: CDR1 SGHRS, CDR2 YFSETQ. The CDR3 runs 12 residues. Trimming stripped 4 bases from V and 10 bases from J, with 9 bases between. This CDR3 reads CASSPGGSPLHF. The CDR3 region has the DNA TGCGCCAGCAGCCCGGGTGGATCACCCCTCCACTTT.

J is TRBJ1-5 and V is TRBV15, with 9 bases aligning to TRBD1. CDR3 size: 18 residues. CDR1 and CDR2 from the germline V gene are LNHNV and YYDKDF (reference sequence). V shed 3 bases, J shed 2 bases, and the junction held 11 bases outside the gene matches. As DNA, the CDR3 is TGTGCCACCAGCAGCCCAGTAGGCCGACAGGGGGGCAATCAGCCCCAGCATTTT. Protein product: CATSSPVGRQGGNQPQHF.

The CDR3 loop is CASSLDNTGGANGYTF. CDR3 DNA sequence: TGTGCCAGCAGCTTAGATAACACAGGGGGCGCGAATGGCTACACCTTC. The rearrangement joins TRBV11-2 to TRBJ1-2; 9 positions agree with TRBD1. This CDR3 has 16 amino acids. From germline, CDR1 is SGHAT and CDR2 FQNNGV. After removal of 0 bases from V and 6 bases from J, the junction contained 8 bases not matched to a gene.

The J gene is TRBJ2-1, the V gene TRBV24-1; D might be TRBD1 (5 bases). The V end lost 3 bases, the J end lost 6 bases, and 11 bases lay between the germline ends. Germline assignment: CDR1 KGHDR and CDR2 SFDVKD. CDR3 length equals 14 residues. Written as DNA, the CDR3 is TGTGCCACCAGTGATCCCAGGGTTCCCAATGAGCAGTTCTTC. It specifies CATSDPRVPNEQFF.